These 2 T cell receptor beta chains share one sample of origin, sequenced in a study of T cell responses to AZD1222 COVID-19 vaccine. The assay was immunoSEQ multiplex PCR, and TCRdb's table has in-frame clones only and misses some. The data show 150,000 or so clones, 80% to 95% seen once. The sequencing used peripheral blood, collected on day 0 of AZD1222 vaccination. These TCRs come from an adult in good health.

The rearrangement joins TRBV27 to TRBJ2-1; 14 bases map to TRBD2. Germline CDR1 reads MNHEY; CDR2 reads SMNVEV (reference sequence). V shed 5 bases and J 7 bases; nucleotides not matched to a gene: 4. There are 15 residues in the CDR3. CDR3 nucleotides: TGTGCCAGCAGTCTGGGGACTAGCGGGAGTAATGAGCAGTTCTTC. Its translation: CASSLGTSGSNEQFF.

This chain links TRBV29-1 with TRBJ2-1; 8 bases are shared with TRBD2. J lost 5 bases, V lost 3 bases, and 12 bases had no gene match. CDR3 length: 16 amino acids. CDR1 SQVTM and CDR2 ANQGSEA come from the germline V gene. The CDR3 here is CSVDVLSSGPNNEQFF. CDR3 bases: TGCAGCGTTGATGTCCTTTCTAGCGGGCCAAACAATGAGCAGTTCTTC.